The source of this TCR beta chain is a study of shared clonotypes between healthy human individuals. Profiling relied on immunoSEQ multiplex PCR, and the TCRdb table lists in-frame clones only, not all of them. The table has just over 2,000,000 clones, less than 95% seen once; the top ten hold about 1.1%. Terminally differentiated effector memory CD45RA+ cells were excluded by CCR7 positive selection of CD45RO-negative cells. The V end was cut by 4 bases, the J end by 6 bases, with 11 bases between. The CDR3 totals 13 residues. Germline V gene sequence: CDR1 SGHRS, CDR2 YFSETQ. This sequence originates from a man younger than 35 in good health. Material: naive CD8+ T cells sorted from blood. The rearrangement links TRBV5-1 to TRBJ2-1, with no clear D. Here the CDR3 DNA reads TGCGCCAGCAGCCCCACCCATGGCAATGAGCAGTTCTTC. It specifies CASSPTHGNEQFF.